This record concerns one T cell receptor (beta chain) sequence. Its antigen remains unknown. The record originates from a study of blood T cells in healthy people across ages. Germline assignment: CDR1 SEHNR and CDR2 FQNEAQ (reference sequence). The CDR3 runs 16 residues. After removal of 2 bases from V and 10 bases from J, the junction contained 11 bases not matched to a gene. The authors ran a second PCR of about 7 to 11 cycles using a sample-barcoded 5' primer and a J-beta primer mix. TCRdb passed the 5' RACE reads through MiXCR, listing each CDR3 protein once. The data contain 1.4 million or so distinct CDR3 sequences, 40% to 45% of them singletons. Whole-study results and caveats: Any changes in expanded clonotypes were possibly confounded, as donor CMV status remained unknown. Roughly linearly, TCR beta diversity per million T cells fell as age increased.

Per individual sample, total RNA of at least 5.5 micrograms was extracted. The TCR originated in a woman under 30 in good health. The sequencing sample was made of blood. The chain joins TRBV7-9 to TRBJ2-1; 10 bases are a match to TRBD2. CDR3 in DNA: TGTGCCAGCAGCTTATCCAGCGGGAGGGACTCCTACGAGCAGTTCTTC. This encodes CASSLSSGRDSYEQFF.